This TCR beta chain derives from a study of PD-1 blockade in mismatch repair-deficient tumors. As for the study in general: All were previously treated, progressing patients with about 11 mismatch repair-deficient cancer types.

Libraries were prepared by immunoSEQ multiplex PCR; TCRdb keeps only in-frame clonotypes and omits some of them. The table includes about 84,000 clones, roughly 80% detected once. The CDR3 is 12 amino acids. The ends were cut back, 4 bases at V and 4 bases at J, with 8 bases in the middle. The germline V gene has CDR1 MNHNY and CDR2 SVGAGI (reference sequence). Source: peripheral blood, taken 12 weeks after starting pembrolizumab. V usage is TRBV6-6 and J usage is TRBJ2-7; tentative D call: TRBD2 (6 bases). The clonotype originates from an adult with mismatch repair-deficient cancer. The CDR3 bases are TGTGCCAGCAGTTCACTAGCTTACGAGCAGTACTTC. Protein: CASSSLAYEQYF.